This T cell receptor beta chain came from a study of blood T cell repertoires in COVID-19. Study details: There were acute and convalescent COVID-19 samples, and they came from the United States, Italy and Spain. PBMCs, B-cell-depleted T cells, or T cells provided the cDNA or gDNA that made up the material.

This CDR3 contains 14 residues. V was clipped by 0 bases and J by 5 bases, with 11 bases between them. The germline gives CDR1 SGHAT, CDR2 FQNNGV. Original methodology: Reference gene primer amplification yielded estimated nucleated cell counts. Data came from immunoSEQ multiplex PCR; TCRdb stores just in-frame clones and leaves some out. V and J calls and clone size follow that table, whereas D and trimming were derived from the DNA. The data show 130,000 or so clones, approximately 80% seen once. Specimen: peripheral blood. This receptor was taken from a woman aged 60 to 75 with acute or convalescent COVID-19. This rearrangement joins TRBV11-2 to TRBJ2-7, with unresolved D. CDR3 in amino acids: CASSLDHNSHEQYF. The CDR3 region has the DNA TGTGCCAGCAGCTTAGATCATAACTCACACGAGCAGTACTTC.